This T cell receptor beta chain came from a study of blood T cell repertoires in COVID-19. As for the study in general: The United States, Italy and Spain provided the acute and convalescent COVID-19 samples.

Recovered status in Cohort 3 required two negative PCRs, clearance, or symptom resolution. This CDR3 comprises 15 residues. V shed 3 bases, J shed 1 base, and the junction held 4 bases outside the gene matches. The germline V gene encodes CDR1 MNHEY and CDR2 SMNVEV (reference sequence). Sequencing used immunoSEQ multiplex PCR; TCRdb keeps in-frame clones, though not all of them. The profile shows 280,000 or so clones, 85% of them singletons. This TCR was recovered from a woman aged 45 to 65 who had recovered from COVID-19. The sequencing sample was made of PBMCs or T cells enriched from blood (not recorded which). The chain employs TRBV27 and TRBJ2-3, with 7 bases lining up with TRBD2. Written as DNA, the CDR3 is TGTGCCAGCAGTTTGATTCTAGCGGGCACAGATACGCAGTATTTT. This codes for CASSLILAGTDTQYF.